This T cell receptor beta chain is drawn from a study of chemoradiotherapy in HPV16-positive cancers. The overall study: Candidate HPV-specific T-cell clones and common TCR motifs came from functional assays in a couple of HPV16-positive patients.

This clone appeared once. Its antigen is not identified. The repertoire was sequenced with immunoSEQ multiplex PCR; TCRdb's copy has only in-frame clones and lacks some. The data show approximately 9,300 clones, with roughly nine tenths seen just once and 9% to 15% held by the top ten. CDR1 MNHNS and CDR2 SASEGT come from the germline V gene. Trimming left V 6 bases short and J 0 bases short, with 12 bases between. The CDR3 is 14 amino acids. Overall study findings and caveats: Candidate HPV-specific clones and E7-related TCR motifs grew in tumor during treatment. HPV-specific T cells were functionally defined from only a couple of HPV16-positive patients.

The specimen comprised blood, sampled from a patient who underwent chemoradiotherapy. The chain couples TRBV6-1 to TRBJ2-7; D is uncertain. This TCR derives from a human donor with HPV-associated anogenital cancer. The CDR3 is CASRRHNLSYEQYF. The CDR3, as DNA: TGTGCCAGCAGGCGACACAACCTCTCCTACGAGCAGTACTTC.